This entry lists 9 T cell receptor beta chains sequenced from one sample in a study of T cells in Graves' hyperthyroidism and ophthalmopathy. It was RNA transcripts that yielded the amplified TCR beta CDR3 regions. The primer set for the first-round RT-PCR of the TCR CDR3 was HTBI. One entry per CDR3 protein results from TCRdb running MiXCR on the multiplex PCR reads. The table has over 550,000 distinct CDR3 sequences, 16% seen once. Sequencing was performed on blood. Source of these receptors: a young woman with Graves' hyperthyroidism.

This clonotype came up a few times. The chain has TRBV12-3 or TRBV12-4 and TRBJ1-6; no clear D gene. V lost 3 bases and J lost 7, with 13 bases in between. The CDR3 consists of 15 residues. The CDR3 bases are TGTGCCAGCAGTTTTTTTGGGCCAGCAAATTCACCCCTCCACTTT. Translated: CASSFFGPANSPLHF.

This rearrangement joins TRBV5-1 to TRBJ1-1; D may be TRBD1 (5 bases). The CDR3 sequence is 15 residues long. Germline values: CDR1 SGHRS, CDR2 YFSETQ. V lost 5 bases to trimming and J lost 4 bases, with 18 bases between them. The CDR3 loop reads CASSRGGAFGTEAFF. The CDR3 DNA reads as TGCGCCAGCAGTCGGGGCGGGGCGTTTGGCACTGAAGCTTTCTTT.

In this sample, this clonotype turned up a few times. This chain uses TRBV5-1 with TRBJ2-5, with TRBD1 as a possible D gene (6 bases). This CDR3 has 16 amino acids. Trimming removed 4 bases at V and 4 bases at J, with 20 bases between. Germline V gene data show CDR1 as SGHRS and CDR2 as YFSETQ. CDR3 coding DNA: TGCGCCAGCAGCCTACCTGGAAGGGGGTATTTAGAGACCCAGTACTTC. Amino acids: CASSLPGRGYLETQYF.

The rearrangement links TRBV12-3 or TRBV12-4 to TRBJ2-6; D gene unclear. V was pared by 1 base and J by 15 bases, with 13 bases between. The CDR3 runs to 13 residues. The CDR3 coding sequence is TGTGCCAGCAGTTTAGAGGTTCGCAGCCCCCTGACTTTC. It encodes CASSLEVRSPLTF.

Ten or more counts support this clonotype. J is TRBJ2-7 and V is TRBV6-1; D is undetermined. V was shortened by 5 bases and J by 4 bases, with 6 bases between the two germline ends. Germline-derived CDR1 and CDR2 are MNHNS and SASEGT. CDR3 size: 11 residues. The DNA of the CDR3 is TGTGCCAGCAGTTCGAAGTACGAGCAGTACTTC. Its protein product is CASSSKYEQYF.

This clonotype occurred a few times. The rearrangement links TRBV5-1 to TRBJ2-3; 10 bases line up with TRBD2. The CDR3 totals 15 residues. V lost 6 bases and J lost 3; bases outside the gene matches: 7. The germline V gene has CDR1 SGHRS and CDR2 YFSETQ. The DNA for the CDR3 is TGCGCCAGCACCCCCAGTAGCGGGAGGACAGATACGCAGTATTTT. This gives the protein CASTPSSGRTDTQYF. The full variable domain, completed using reference TRBV5-1 and TRBJ2-3, is KAGVTQTPRYLIKTRGQQVTLSCSPISGHRSVSWYQQTPGQGLQFLFEYFSETQRNKGNFPGRFSGRQFSNSRSEMNVSTLELGDSALYLCASTPSSGRTDTQYFGPGTRLTVL.

As concerns this clonotype: Since a much larger clone is just one base distant, this may be a read error. The chain links TRBV7-9 to TRBJ1-3; D is undetermined. Trimming cost V 5 bases and J 0 bases, with 8 bases left between them. The CDR3 length is 14 residues. The germline gives CDR1 SEHNR, CDR2 FQNEAQ (reference sequence). The CDR3 nucleotides read TGTGCCAGCAGCATAGAGAGCTCTGGAAACACCATATATTTT. Its translation is CASSIESSGNTIYF.

This clonotype showed up many times. This chain links TRBV7-8 with TRBJ1-4; no clear D gene. CDR1 and CDR2 (germline): SGHVS, FQNEAQ. The CDR3 consists of 14 residues. V lost 7 bases to trimming and J lost 7 bases, with 16 bases between them. The CDR3 bases are TGTGCCAGCACCCCGTTTGGCCCGTCTGAAAAACTGTTTTTT. Protein: CASTPFGPSEKLFF.

This clonotype showed up just a few times. The chain carries TRBV6-1 and TRBJ2-2; 9 positions match TRBD1. Germline values: CDR1 MNHNS, CDR2 SASEGT. This CDR3 comprises 15 residues. J lost 7 bases, V lost 5 bases, and 8 bases had no gene match. CDR3 residues: CASSWGGQGNGELFF. CDR3 coding DNA: TGTGCCAGCAGTTGGGGGGGACAGGGTAACGGGGAGCTGTTTTTT.